The TCR beta chain described here comes from a study of cytomegalovirus exposure and HLA in healthy donors. Study-level findings and limits: Highly shared variants forming one cluster were likely a sequencing artifact. A later analysis, which compared TCR beta chains of equal frequency, found the HLA-associated ones more clonally expanded. Most of the TCR beta V segments (in an earlier analysis) were productive either about 87% or about 30% of the time. The study listed under 200 cytomegalovirus-associated TCR beta chains.

The CDR3 spans 18 residues. V shed 0 bases and J shed 8 bases, with 25 bases lying between them. From germline, CDR1 is LNHDA and CDR2 SQIVND (reference sequence). The PCR made use of 60 Vbeta and 13 Jbeta primers. Repertoires were generated with immunoSEQ multiplex PCR, while TCRdb's copy carries only in-frame clones and drops some. The sample shows 190,000 or so clones, approximately 80% of them seen only once. In the case of this clone: Its antigen is currently unknown.

This sequence joins TRBV19 and TRBJ1-2; D is perhaps TRBD1 (5 bases). The sequence was collected from a boy younger than 18 in good health and CMV-seronegative. The sequenced sample consisted of PBMCs. Here the CDR3 reads CASSIDRGVGQGPGGYTF. The CDR3 DNA is TGTGCCAGTAGTATAGACCGGGGGGTGGGGCAGGGACCGGGGGGCTACACCTTC.